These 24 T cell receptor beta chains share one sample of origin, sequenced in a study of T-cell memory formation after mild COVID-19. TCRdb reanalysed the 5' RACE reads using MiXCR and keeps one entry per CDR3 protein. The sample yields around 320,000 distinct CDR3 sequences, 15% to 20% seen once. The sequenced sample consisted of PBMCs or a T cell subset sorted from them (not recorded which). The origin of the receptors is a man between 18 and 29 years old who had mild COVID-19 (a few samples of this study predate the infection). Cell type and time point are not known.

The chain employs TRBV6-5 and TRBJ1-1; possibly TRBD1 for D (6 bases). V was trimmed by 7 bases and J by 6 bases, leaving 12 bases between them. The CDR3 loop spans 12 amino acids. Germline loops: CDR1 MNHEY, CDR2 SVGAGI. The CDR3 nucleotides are TGTGCCAGCACTGGGGGGCTCTCTGAAGCTTTCTTT. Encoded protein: CASTGGLSEAFF.

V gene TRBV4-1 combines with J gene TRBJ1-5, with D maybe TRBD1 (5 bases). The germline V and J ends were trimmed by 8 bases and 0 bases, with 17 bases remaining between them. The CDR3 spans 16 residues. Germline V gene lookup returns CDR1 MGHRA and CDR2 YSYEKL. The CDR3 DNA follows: TGCGCCAGCGACCGCCCTGAGGGACCTAGCAATCAGCCCCAGCATTTT. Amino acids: CASDRPEGPSNQPQHF.

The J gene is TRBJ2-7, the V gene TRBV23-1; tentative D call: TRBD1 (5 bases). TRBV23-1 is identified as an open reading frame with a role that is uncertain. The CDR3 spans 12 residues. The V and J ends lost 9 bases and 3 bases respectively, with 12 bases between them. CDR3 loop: CASPTEVYEQYV. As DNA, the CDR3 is TGCGCCAGTCCGACAGAGGTCTACGAGCAGTACGTC.

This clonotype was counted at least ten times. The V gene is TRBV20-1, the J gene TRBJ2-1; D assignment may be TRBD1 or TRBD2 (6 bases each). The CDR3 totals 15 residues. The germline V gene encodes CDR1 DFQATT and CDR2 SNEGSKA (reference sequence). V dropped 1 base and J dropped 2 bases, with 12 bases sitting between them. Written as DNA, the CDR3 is TGCAGTGCTAGAGCCGAGGAGGGGGCCTACAATGAGCAGTTCTTC. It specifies CSARAEEGAYNEQFF.

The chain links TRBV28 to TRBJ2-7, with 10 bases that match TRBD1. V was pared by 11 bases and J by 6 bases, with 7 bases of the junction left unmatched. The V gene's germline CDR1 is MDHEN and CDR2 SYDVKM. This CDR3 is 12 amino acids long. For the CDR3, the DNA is TGTGCCTCAGACAGGGGGCAGGGCGAGCAGTACGTC. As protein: CASDRGQGEQYV.

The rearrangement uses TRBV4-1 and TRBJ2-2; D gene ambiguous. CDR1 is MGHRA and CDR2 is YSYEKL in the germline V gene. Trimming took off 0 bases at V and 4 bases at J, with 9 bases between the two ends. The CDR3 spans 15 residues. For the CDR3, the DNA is TGCGCCAGCAGCCAAGAAGGTCTGGGCACCGGGGAGCTGTTTTTT. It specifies CASSQEGLGTGELFF.

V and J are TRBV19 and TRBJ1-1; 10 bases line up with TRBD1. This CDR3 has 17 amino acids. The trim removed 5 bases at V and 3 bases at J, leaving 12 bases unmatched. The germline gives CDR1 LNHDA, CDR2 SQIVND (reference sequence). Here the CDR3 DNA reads TGTGCCAGTAGTTCCGACAGGGGGCCGAGGGGTCACACTGAAGCTTTCTTT. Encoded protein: CASSSDRGPRGHTEAFF.

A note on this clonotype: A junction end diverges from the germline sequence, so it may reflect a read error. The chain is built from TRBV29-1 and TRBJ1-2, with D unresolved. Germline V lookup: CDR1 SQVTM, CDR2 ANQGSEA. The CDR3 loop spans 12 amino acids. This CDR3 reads CGVEPPSYGYTF. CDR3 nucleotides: TGCGGCGTTGAACCCCCATCCTATGGCTACACCTTC.

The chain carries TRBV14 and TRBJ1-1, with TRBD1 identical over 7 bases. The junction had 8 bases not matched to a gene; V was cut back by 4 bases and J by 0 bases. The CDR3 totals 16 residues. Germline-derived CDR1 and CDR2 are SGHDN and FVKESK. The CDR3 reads CASSLLTGMMNTEAFF. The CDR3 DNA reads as TGTGCCAGCAGCCTCCTGACAGGGATGATGAACACTGAAGCTTTCTTT.

CDR3 sequence (DNA): TGTGCCAGCAGTCAAGACAGGACGACCGGGGAGCTGTTTTTT. Encoded protein: CASSQDRTTGELFF. J is TRBJ2-2 and V is TRBV11-2, with TRBD1 as a possible D gene (6 bases). The CDR3 runs 14 residues. Trimming cost V 6 bases and J 5 bases, with 13 bases left between them. Germline CDR1 reads SGHAT; CDR2 reads FQNNGV.

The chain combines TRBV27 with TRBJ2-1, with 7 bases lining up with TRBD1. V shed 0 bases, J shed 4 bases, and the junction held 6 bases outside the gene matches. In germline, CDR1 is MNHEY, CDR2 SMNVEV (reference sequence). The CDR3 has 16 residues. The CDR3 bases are TGTGCCAGCAGTTTATCGGTACAGGGGCGATACAATGAGCAGTTCTTC. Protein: CASSLSVQGRYNEQFF.

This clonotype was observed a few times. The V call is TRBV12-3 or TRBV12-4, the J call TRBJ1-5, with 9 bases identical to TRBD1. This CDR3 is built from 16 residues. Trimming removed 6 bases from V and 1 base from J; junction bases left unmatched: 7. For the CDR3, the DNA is TGTGCCAGCAGAGGGACCGGGACAGGGAGCAATCAGCCCCAGCATTTT. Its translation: CASRGTGTGSNQPQHF.

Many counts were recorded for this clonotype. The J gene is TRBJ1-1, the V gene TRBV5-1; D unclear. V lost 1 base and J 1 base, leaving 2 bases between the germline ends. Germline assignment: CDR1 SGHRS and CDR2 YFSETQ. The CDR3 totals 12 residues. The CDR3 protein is CASSLKNTEAFF. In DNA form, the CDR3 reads TGCGCCAGCAGCTTGAAGAACACTGAAGCTTTCTTT.

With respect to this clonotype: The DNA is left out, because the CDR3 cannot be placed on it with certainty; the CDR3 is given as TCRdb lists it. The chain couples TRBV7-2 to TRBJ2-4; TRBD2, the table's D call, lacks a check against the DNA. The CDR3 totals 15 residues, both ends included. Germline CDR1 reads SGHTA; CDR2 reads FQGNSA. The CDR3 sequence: CASSSRVGPGSSRYF.

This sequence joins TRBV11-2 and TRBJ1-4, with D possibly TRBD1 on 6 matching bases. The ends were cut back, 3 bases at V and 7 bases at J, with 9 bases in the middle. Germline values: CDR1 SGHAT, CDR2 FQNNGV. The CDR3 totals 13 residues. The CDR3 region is CASSLPTGEKLFF. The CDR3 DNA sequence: TGTGCCAGCAGCTTGCCGACAGGTGAAAAACTGTTTTTT.

The CDR3 nucleotides are TGCGCCAGCAGCCAAGGAGGGGATCAAGGCTACACCTTC. Its translation is CASSQGGDQGYTF. This chain joins TRBV4-3 and TRBJ1-2; TRBD1 is a possible D gene (5 bases). V lost 1 base to trimming and J lost 8 bases, with 11 bases between them. Germline V lookup: CDR1 LGHNA, CDR2 YSLEER. The CDR3 is 13 residues long.

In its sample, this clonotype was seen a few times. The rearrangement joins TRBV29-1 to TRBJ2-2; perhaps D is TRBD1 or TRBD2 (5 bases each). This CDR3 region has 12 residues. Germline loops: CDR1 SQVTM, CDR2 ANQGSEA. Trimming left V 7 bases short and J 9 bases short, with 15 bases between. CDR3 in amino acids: CSARGLRRELFF. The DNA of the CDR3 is TGCAGCGCCCGGGGCCTCCGGCGGGAGCTGTTTTTT.

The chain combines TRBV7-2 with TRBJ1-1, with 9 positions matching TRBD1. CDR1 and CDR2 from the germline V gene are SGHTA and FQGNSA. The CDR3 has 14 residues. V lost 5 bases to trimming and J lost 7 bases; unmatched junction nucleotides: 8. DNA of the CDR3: TGTGCCAGCAGCCCACGGACAGGGGAGGGTGAAGCTTTCTTT. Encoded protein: CASSPRTGEGEAFF.

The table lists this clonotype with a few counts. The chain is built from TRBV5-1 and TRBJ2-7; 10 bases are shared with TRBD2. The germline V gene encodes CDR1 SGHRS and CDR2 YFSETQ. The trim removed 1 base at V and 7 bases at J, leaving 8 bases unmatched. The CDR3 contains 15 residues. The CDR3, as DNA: TGCGCCAGCAGCTTGAGGCTAGCGGGGGAAAGTGAGCAGTACTTC. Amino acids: CASSLRLAGESEQYF.

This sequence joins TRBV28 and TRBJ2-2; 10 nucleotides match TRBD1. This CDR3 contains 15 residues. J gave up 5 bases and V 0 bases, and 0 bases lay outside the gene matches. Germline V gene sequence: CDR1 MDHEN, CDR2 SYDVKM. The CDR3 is CASSLWDRGTGELFF. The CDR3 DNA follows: TGTGCCAGCAGTTTATGGGACAGGGGGACCGGGGAGCTGTTTTTT.

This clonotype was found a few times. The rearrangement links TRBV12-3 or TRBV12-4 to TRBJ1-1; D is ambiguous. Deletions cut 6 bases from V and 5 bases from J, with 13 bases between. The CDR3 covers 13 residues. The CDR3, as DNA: TGTGCCAGCAGATTTGGATATGGGACTGAAGCTTTCTTT. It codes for CASRFGYGTEAFF.

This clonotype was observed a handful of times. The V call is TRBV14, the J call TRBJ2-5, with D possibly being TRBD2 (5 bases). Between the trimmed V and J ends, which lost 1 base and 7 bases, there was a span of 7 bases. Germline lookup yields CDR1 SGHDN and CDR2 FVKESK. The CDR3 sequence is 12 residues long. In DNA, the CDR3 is TGTGCCAGCAGCCAAGTCGCGGGGACCCAGTACTTC. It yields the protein CASSQVAGTQYF.

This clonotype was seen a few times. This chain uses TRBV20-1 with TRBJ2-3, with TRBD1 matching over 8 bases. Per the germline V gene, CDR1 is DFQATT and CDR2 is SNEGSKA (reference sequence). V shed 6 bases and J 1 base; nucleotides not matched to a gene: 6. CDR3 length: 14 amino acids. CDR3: CSAEQGEGTDTQYF. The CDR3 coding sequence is TGCAGTGCGGAACAGGGGGAAGGCACAGATACGCAGTATTTT.

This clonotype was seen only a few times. The CDR3 reads CASSSPGTGGGYTGELFF. The CDR3 bases are TGTGCCAGCAGCTCACCCGGGACAGGGGGAGGTTACACCGGGGAGCTGTTTTTT. This chain joins TRBV7-3 and TRBJ2-2, with 11 nucleotides matching TRBD1. J gave up 3 bases and V 4 bases, and 10 bases lay outside the gene matches. CDR1 and CDR2 from the germline V gene are SGHTA and FQGTGA. The CDR3 sequence is 18 residues long. The full variable domain, its missing parts supplied by reference TRBV7-3 and TRBJ2-2, is GAGVSQTPSNKVTEKGKYVELRCDPISGHTALYWYRQSLGQGPEFLIYFQGTGAADDSGLPNDRFFAVRPEGSVSTLKIQRTERGDSAVYLCASSSPGTGGGYTGELFFGEGSRLTVL.